Following are 12 T cell receptor beta chains from one sample sequenced in a study of cytotoxic CD8 clonotypes in ibrutinib-treated CLL. Sequenced by immunoSEQ multiplex PCR; TCRdb stores in-frame clones only, minus some. Here the sample spans over 100,000 clones, 50% to 65% being singletons. Specimen: PBMCs, collected after 24 months of ibrutinib treatment. All receptors come from a human donor with chronic lymphocytic leukemia.

V usage is TRBV19 and J usage is TRBJ1-4; 11 bases are a match to TRBD1. The germline CDR1 and CDR2 sequences are LNHDA and SQIVND (reference sequence). The CDR3 has 16 amino acids. V lost 6 bases, J lost 3 bases, and 6 bases stayed unmatched. CDR3 DNA: TGTGCCAGTAGCCGGACAGGGGGCGCGGCTAATGAAAAACTGTTTTTT. It encodes CASSRTGGAANEKLFF.

This rearrangement joins TRBV29-1 to TRBJ1-3, with D hard to call. The CDR3 loop spans 13 amino acids. Germline V gene data show CDR1 as SQVTM and CDR2 as ANQGSEA. V shed 5 bases and J shed 1 base, with 9 bases lying between them. The CDR3 DNA reads TGCAGCGTTCGACGTGGGTCTGGAAACACCATATATTTT. This encodes CSVRRGSGNTIYF.

The rearrangement links TRBV5-1 to TRBJ2-1; D is undetermined. Germline V gives CDR1 SGHRS, CDR2 YFSETQ. The CDR3 contains 17 residues. The ends were cut back, 1 base at V and 0 bases at J, with 14 bases in the middle. The CDR3 here is CASSLSLAITSYNEQFF. The CDR3 bases are TGCGCCAGCAGCTTGAGTTTAGCAATAACCTCCTACAATGAGCAGTTCTTC.

The chain couples TRBV30 to TRBJ1-1, with a possible D match to TRBD1 (5 bases). V lost 4 bases and J lost 1, with 13 bases in between. This CDR3 has 14 amino acids. Germline V lookup: CDR1 GTSNPN, CDR2 SVGIG (reference sequence). CDR3 nucleotides: TGTGCCTGGACCCGTGTCGGGGGGAACACTGAAGCTTTCTTT. Residues: CAWTRVGGNTEAFF.

The CDR3 region is CASSIGTELNEKLFF. In DNA form, the CDR3 reads TGTGCCAGTAGTATAGGAACCGAACTGAATGAAAAACTGTTTTTT. This chain links TRBV19 with TRBJ1-4; D remains ambiguous. Germline CDR1 reads LNHDA; CDR2 reads SQIVND (reference sequence). The V gene lost 1 base and the J gene lost 5 bases, with 11 bases spanning the gap. The CDR3 contains 15 residues.

This chain joins TRBV4-2 and TRBJ2-5, with unresolved D. Trimming cost V 2 bases and J 1 base, with 11 bases left between them. The CDR3 consists of 15 residues. Germline V gene sequence: CDR1 LGHNA, CDR2 YNFKEQ. CDR3 residues: CASSQNAQTQETQYF. As DNA, the CDR3 is TGTGCCAGCAGCCAAAATGCACAGACCCAAGAGACCCAGTACTTC.

This clone has a handful of counts. The chain is built from TRBV5-1 and TRBJ1-2, with D possibly TRBD1 on 6 matching bases. The CDR3 has 12 residues. CDR1 and CDR2 from the germline V gene are SGHRS and YFSETQ. Trimming shortened V by 0 bases and J by 10 bases, and 10 bases separated the two germline ends. The CDR3 loop is CASSLAGAAYTF. CDR3 nucleotides: TGCGCCAGCAGCTTGGCAGGGGCCGCCTACACCTTC. Combining the CDR3 with reference TRBV5-1 and TRBJ1-2 gives the whole variable domain KAGVTQTPRYLIKTRGQQVTLSCSPISGHRSVSWYQQTPGQGLQFLFEYFSETQRNKGNFPGRFSGRQFSNSRSEMNVSTLELGDSALYLCASSLAGAAYTFGSGTRLTVV.

This clone was seen more than once but under ten times. The J gene is TRBJ2-5, the V gene TRBV7-2, with 7 bases lining up with TRBD1. With 1 base clipped from V and 1 base from J, the junction kept 3 bases outside the gene matches. This CDR3 region has 15 residues. Germline loops: CDR1 SGHTA, CDR2 FQGNSA. The DNA for the CDR3 is TGTGCCAGCAGCTTAGGTCAGGGGGTCCAAGAGACCCAGTACTTC. Residues: CASSLGQGVQETQYF.

The chain combines TRBV2 with TRBJ2-5; TRBD1 is a possible D gene (6 bases). CDR3 length: 12 residues. With 7 bases removed from V and 9 bases from J, the gap between germline ends came to 15 bases. The germline V gene encodes CDR1 SNHLY and CDR2 FYNNEI. Here the CDR3 reads CASKGDPEAQYF. The CDR3 DNA is TGTGCCAGCAAGGGGGACCCGGAGGCCCAGTACTTC.

The chain employs TRBV28 and TRBJ1-5; D gene ambiguous. This CDR3 contains 14 residues. CDR1 and CDR2 (germline): MDHEN, SYDVKM. Trimming cost V 3 bases and J 3 bases, with 9 bases left between them. The CDR3 nucleotides are TGTGCCAGCAGTTTTGTACGCGCCAATCAGCCCCAGCATTTT. Protein sequence: CASSFVRANQPQHF. Complete variable domain (other parts from reference TRBV28 and TRBJ1-5): DVKVTQSSRYLVKRTGEKVFLECVQDMDHENMFWYRQDPGLGLRLIYFSYDVKMKEKGDIPEGYSVSREKKERFSLILESASTNQTSMYLCASSFVRANQPQHFGDGTRLSIL.

The chain employs TRBV5-6 and TRBJ2-7; 10 bases fit TRBD1. V lost 3 bases and J lost 7; bases outside the gene matches: 7. The germline V gene has CDR1 SGHDT and CDR2 YYEEEE. There are 14 residues in the CDR3. The CDR3 reads CASSSGTGAREQYF. In DNA form, the CDR3 reads TGTGCCAGCAGCTCCGGGACAGGGGCGAGAGAGCAGTACTTC.

The J gene is TRBJ1-5, the V gene TRBV12-2. TRBV12-2 constitutes a pseudogene. The CDR3 is made up of 18 amino acids. CDR3 protein: CASRPAGAPGSSKLAQHF. Here the CDR3 DNA reads TGTGCAAGTCGCCCGGCGGGTGCCCCTGGCTCGTCCAAATTGGCCCAGCATTTT.